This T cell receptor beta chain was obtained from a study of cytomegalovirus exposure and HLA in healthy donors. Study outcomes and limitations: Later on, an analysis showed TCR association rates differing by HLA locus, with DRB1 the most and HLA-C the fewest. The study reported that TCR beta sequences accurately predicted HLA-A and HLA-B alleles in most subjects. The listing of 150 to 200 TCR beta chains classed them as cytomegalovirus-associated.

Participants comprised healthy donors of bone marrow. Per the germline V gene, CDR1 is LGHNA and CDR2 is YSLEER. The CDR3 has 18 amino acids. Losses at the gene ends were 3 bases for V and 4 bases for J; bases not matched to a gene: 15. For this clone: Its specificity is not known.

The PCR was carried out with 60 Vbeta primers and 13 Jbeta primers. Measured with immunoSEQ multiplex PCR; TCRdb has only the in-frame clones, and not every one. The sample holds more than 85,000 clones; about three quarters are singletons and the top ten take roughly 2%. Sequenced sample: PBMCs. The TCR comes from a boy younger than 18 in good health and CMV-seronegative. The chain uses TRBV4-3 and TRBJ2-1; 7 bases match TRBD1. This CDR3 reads CASSHSNRGPESYNEQFF. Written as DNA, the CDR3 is TGCGCCAGCAGCCACTCAAACAGGGGACCCGAGAGTTACAATGAGCAGTTCTTC.